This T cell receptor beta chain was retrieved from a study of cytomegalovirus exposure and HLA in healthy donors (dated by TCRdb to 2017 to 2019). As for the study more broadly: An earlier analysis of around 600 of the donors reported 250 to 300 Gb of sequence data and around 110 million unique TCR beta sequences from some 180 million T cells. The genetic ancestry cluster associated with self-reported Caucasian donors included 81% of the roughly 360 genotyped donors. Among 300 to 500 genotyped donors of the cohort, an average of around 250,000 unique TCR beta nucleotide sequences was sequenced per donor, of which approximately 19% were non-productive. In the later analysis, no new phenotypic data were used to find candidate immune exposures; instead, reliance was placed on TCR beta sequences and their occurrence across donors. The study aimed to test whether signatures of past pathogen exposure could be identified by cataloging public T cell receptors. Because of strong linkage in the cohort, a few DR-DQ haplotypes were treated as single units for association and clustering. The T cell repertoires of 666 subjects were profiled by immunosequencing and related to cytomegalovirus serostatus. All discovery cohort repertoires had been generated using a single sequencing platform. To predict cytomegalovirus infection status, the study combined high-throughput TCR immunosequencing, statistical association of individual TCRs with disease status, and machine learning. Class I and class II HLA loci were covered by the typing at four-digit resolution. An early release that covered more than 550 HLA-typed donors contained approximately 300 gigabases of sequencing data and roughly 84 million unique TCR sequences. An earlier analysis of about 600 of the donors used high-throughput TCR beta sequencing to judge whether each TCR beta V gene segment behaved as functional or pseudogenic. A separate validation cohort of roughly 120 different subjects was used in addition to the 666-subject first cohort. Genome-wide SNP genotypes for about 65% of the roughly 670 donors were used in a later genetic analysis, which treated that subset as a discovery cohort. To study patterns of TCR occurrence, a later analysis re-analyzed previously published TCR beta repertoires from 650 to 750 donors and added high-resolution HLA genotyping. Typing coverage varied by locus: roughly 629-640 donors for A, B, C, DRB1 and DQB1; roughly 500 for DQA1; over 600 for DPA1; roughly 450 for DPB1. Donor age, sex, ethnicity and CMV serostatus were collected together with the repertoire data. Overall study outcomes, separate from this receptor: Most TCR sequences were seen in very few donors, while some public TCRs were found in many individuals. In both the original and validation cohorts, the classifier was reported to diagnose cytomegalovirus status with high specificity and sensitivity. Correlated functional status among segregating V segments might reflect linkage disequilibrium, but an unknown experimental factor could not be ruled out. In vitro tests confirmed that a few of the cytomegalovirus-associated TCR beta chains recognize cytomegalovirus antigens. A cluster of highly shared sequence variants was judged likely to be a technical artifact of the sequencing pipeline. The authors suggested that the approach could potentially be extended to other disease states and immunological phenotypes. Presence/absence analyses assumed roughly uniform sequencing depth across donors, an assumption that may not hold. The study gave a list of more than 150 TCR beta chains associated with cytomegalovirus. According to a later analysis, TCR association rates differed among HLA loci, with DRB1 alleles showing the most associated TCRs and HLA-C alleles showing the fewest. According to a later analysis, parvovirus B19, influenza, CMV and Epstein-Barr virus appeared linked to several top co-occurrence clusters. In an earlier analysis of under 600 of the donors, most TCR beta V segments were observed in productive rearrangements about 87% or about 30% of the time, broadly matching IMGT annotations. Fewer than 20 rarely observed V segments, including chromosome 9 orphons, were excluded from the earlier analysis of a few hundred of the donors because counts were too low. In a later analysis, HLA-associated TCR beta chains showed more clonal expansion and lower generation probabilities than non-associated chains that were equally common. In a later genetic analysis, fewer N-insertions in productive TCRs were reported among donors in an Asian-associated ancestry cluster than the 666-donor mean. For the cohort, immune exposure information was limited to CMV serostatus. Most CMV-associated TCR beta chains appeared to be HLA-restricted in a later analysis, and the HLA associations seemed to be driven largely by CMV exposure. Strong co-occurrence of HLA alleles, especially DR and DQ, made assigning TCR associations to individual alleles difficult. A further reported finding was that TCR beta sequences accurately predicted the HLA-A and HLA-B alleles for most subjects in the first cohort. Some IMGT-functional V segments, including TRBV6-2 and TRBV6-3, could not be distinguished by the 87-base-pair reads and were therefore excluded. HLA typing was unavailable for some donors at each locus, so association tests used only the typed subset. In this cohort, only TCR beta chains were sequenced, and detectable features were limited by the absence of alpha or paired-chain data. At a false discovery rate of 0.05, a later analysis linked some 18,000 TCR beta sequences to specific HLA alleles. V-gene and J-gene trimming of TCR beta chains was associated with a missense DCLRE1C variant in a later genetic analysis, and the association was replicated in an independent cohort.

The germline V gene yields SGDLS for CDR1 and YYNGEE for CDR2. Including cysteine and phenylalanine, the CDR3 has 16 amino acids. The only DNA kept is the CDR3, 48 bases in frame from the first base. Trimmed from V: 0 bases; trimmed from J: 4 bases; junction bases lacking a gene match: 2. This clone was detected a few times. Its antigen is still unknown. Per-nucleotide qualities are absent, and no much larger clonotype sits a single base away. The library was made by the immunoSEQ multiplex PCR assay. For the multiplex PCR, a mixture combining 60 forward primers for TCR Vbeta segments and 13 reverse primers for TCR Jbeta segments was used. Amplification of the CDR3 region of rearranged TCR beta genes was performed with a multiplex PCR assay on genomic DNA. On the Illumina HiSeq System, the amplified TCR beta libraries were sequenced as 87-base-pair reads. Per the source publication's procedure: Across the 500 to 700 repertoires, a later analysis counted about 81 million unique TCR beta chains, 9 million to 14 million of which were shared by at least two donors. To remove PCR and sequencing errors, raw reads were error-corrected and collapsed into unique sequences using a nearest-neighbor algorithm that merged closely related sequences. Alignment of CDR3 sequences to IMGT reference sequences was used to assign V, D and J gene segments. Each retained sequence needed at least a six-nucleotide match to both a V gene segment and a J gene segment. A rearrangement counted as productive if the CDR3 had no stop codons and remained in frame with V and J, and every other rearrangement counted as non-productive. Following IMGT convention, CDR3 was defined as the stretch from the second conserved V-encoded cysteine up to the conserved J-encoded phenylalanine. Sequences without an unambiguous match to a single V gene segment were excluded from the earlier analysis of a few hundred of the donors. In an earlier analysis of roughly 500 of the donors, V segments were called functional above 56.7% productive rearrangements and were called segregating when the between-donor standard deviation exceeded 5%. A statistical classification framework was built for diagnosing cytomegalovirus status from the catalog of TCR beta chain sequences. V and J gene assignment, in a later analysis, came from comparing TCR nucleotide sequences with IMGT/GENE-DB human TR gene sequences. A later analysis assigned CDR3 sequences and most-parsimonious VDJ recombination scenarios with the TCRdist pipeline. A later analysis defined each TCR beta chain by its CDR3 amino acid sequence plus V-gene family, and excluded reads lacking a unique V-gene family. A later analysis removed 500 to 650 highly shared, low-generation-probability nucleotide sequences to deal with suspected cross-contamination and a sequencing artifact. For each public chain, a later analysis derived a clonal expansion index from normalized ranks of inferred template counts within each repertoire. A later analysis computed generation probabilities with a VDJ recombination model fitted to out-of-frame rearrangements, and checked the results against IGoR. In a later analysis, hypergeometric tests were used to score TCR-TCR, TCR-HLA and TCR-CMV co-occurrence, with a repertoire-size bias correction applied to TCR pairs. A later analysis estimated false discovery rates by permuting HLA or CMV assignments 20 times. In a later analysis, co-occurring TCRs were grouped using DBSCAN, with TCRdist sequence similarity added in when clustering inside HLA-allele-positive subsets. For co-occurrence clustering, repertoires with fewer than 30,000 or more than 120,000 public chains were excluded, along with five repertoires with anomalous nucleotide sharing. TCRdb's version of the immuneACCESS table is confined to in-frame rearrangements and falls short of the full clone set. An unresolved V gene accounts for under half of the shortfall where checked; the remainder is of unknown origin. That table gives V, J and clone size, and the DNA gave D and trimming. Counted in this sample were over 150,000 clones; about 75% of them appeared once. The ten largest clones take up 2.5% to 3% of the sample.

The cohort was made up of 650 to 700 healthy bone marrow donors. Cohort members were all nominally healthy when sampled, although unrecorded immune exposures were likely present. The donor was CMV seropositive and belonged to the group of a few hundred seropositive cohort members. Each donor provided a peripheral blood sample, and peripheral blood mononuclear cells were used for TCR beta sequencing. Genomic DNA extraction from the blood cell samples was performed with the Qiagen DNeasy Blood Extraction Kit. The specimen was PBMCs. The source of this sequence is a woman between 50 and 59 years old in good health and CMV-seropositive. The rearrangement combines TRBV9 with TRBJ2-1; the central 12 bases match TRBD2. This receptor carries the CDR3 CASSVASGGAYNEQFF. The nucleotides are TGTGCCAGCAGCGTAGCTAGCGGGGGGGCATACAATGAGCAGTTCTTC.